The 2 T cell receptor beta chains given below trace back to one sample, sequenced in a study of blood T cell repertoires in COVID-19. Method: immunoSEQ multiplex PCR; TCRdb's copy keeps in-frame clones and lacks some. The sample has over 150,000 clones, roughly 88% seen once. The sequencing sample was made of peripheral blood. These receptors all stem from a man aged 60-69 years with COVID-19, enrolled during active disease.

Here the CDR3 DNA reads TGTGCCAGCAGTAGAGAGGGTCTCGGCTACACCTTC. It yields the protein CASSREGLGYTF. The chain joins TRBV12-3 or TRBV12-4 to TRBJ1-2; D is uncertain. V gave up 5 bases and J gave up 8 bases, with 12 bases separating them. The CDR3 runs to 12 residues.

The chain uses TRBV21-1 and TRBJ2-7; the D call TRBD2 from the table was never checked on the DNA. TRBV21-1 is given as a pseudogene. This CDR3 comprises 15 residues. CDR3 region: CASSKLRGAFYEQYF. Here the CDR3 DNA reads TGTGCCAGCAGCAAATTACGGGGGGCCTTTTACGAGCAGTACTTC.